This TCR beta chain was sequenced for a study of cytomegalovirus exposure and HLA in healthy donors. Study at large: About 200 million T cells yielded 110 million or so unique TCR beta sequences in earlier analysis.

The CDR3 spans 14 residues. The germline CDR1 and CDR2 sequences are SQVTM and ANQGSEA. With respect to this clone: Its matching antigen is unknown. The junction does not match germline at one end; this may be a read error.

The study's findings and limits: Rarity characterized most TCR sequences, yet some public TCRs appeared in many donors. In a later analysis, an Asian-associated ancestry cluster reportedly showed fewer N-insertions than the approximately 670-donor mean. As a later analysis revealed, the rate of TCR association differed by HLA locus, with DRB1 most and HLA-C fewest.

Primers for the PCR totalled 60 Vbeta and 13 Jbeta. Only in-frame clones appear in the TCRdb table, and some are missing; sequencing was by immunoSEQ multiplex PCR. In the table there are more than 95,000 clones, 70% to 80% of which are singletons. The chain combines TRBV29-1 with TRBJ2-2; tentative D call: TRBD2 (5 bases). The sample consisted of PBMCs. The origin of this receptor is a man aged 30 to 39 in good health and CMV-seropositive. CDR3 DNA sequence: TGCAGCGTTGTGGGCCGGGCAGAACACCGGGGAGCTGTTTTT. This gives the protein CSVVGRAEHRGAVF.